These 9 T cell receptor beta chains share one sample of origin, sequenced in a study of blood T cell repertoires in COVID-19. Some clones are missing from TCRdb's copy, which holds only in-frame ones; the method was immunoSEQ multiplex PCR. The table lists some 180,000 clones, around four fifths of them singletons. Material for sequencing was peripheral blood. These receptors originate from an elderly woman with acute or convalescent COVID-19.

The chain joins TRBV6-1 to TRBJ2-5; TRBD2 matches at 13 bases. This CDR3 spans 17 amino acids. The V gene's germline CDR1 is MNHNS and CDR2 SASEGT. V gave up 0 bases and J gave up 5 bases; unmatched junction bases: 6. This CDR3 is CASSEAGLAGVWETQYF. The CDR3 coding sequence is TGTGCCAGCAGTGAAGCTGGACTAGCGGGAGTCTGGGAGACCCAGTACTTC.

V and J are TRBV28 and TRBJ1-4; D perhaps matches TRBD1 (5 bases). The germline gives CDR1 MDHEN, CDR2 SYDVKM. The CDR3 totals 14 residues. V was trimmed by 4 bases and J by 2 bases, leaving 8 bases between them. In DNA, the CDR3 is TGTGCCAGCAGTTGGGGGACTACTAATGAAAAACTGTTTTTT. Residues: CASSWGTTNEKLFF.

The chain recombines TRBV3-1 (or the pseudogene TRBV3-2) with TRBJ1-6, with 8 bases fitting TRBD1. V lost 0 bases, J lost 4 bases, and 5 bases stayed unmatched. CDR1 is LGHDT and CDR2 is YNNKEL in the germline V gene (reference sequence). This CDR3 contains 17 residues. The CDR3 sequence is CASSQEQGGGYNSPLHF. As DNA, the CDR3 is TGTGCCAGCAGCCAAGAACAGGGGGGGGGATATAATTCACCCCTCCACTTT.

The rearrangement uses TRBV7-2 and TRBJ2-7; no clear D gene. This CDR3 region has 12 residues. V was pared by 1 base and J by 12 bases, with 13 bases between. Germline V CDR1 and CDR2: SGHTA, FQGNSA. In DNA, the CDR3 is TGTGCCAGCAGCTTAGGCTGGAGCGTCATGTACTTC. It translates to CASSLGWSVMYF.

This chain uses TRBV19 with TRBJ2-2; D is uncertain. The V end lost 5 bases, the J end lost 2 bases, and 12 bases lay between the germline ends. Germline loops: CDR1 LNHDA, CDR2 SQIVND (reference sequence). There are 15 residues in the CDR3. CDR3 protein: CASSRLDSNTGELFF. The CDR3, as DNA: TGTGCCAGTAGTCGCCTAGATAGCAACACCGGGGAGCTGTTTTTT.

Here the CDR3 DNA reads TGTGCCTGGAGCGGTGCTGCGAACACCGGGGAGCTGTTTTTT. Translation gives CAWSGAANTGELFF. This chain uses TRBV30 with TRBJ2-2, with D unresolved. This CDR3 has 14 amino acids. Trimming took off 3 bases at V and 0 bases at J, with 8 bases between the two ends. Per germline, CDR1 GTSNPN and CDR2 SVGIG (reference sequence).

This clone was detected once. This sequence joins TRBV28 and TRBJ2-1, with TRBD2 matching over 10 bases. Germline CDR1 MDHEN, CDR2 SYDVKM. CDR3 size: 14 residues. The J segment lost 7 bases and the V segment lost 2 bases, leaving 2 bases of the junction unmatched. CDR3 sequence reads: CASSLLAGVNEQFF. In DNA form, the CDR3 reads TGTGCCAGCAGTTTACTAGCGGGAGTAAATGAGCAGTTCTTC.

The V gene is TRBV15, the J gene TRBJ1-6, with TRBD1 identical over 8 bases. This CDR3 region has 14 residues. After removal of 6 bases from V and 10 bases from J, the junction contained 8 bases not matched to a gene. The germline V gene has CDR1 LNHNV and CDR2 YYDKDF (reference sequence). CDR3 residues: CATRLQGAWSPLHF. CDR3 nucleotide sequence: TGTGCCACCAGGCTTCAGGGGGCTTGGTCACCCCTCCACTTT.

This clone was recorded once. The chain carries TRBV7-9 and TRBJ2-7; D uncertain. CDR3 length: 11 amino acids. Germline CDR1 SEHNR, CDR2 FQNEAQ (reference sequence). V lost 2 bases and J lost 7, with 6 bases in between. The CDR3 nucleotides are TGTGCCAGCAGCTTAATGAGAGAGCAGTACTTC. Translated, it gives CASSLMREQYF.